This T cell receptor (beta chain) was recorded in a study of blood T cell repertoires in COVID-19. At the level of the study: The United States, Italy and Spain provided the acute and convalescent COVID-19 samples. Nucleic acid was either cDNA or gDNA, and it came from T cells, B-cell-depleted T cells, or PBMCs.

The length of the CDR3 is 13 residues. Germline V gives CDR1 SGHTA, CDR2 FQGNSA. V gave up 1 base and J gave up 9 bases, with 7 bases separating them. Per the original data handling: How many nucleated cells were present was estimated from reference gene primer amplification. This table comes from immunoSEQ multiplex PCR, and its TCRdb copy is limited to in-frame clones, with some not included. The V and J calls and clone size were taken over from that table, and D and trimming were inferred from the DNA. The sample carries fewer than 200,000 clones, around four fifths recorded once. As for this clone: One base away lies a much larger clone, so this may be a sequencing read error.

This clonotype was obtained from a man aged 35 to 55 who had recovered from COVID-19. J is TRBJ1-6 and V is TRBV7-2; D is perhaps TRBD1 (5 bases). What was sequenced was peripheral blood. DNA for the CDR3: TGTGCCAGCAGCTTAGATAGGGGTTCACCCCTCCACTTT. Translating it yields CASSLDRGSPLHF.